This T cell receptor (beta chain) emerged from a study of control samples from healthy donors and cancer patients. Here immunoSEQ multiplex PCR was the method, and the copy in TCRdb shows in-frame clones only, minus some. The sample includes some 74,000 clones, 85% to 95% of them seen just once. Sequencing was carried out using blood. This receptor was identified in a woman aged 25 to 39 in good health.

The CDR3 coding sequence is TGTGCCAGCGCCCCGGGACAGGGAGAAGAGACCCAGTACTTC. Its protein product is CASAPGQGEETQYF. V is TRBV25-1 and J is TRBJ2-5; TRBD1 matches at 9 bases. Unmatched junction bases numbered 7, after V lost 8 bases and J lost 3 bases. Germline V CDR1 and CDR2: MGHDK, SYGVNS. This CDR3 spans 14 amino acids. The variable domain in full, completed from reference TRBV25-1 and TRBJ2-5, reads EADIYQTPRYLVIGTGKKITLECSQTMGHDKMYWYQQDPGMELHLIHYSYGVNSTEKGDLSSESTVSRIRTEHFPLTLESARPSHTSQYLCASAPGQGEETQYFGPGTRLLVL.